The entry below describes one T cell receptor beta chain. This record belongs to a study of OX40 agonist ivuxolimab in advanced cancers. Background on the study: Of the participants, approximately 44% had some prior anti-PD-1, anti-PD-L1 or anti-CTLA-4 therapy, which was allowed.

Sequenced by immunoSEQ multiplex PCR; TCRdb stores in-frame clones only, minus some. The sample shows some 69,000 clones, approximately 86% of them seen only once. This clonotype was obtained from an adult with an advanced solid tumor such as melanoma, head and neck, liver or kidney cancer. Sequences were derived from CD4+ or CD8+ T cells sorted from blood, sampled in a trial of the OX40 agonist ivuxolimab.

The CDR3 is CASSLVPNTGELFF. In nucleotides, the CDR3 is TGCGCCAGCAGCTTGGTACCTAACACCGGGGAGCTGTTTTTT. The genes are TRBV5-1 and TRBJ2-2; D ambiguous. This CDR3 is 14 amino acids long. Trimming took off 0 bases at V and 2 bases at J, with 5 bases between the two ends. CDR1 SGHRS and CDR2 YFSETQ come from the germline V gene.